Below, one T cell receptor beta chain is given with its context. Its specificity is unknown. The CDR3 extends over 14 amino acids. CDR1 is MNHEY, CDR2 SVGEGT, per germline. V was shortened by 0 bases and J by 7 bases, with 13 bases between the two germline ends. The source of the sample is a study of brain metastases from non-small cell lung cancer. General study points: Compared with their matched primary tumors, 60% to 80% of brain metastases showed expanded T-cell clones. T-cell infiltration was lower in brain metastases than primaries (P < 0.001). Metastases had sparse T cells but largely shared repertoires with primaries.

Produced via immunoSEQ multiplex PCR; TCRdb's table is partial and in-frame only. The sample yields approximately 4,100 clones, 87% seen once. The sequence derives from a donor aged 40 or over with non-small cell lung cancer. This chain joins TRBV6-2 or TRBV6-3 and TRBJ2-7; no firm D call. Sequenced material: primary lung tumor tissue. CDR3 amino acids: CASSYSNPVKEQYF. The CDR3 DNA follows: TGTGCCAGCAGTTACTCGAATCCCGTTAAGGAGCAGTACTTC.